Following are 27 T cell receptor beta chains from one sample sequenced in a study of shared clonotypes between healthy human individuals. Only in-frame clones appear in the TCRdb table, and some are missing; sequencing was by immunoSEQ multiplex PCR. Of about 520,000 clones in the sample, approximately 81% were seen once. Material for sequencing was PBMCs. These receptors were taken from a woman in her thirties or forties in good health. Some clones in this sample may be carry-over from other donors' samples.

With respect to this clone: Other DNA sequences from this sample encode an identical CDR3 as well. The chain has TRBV6-4 and TRBJ2-1; 7 positions agree with TRBD1. With V trimmed by 4 bases and J by 4 bases, 1 base remained unmatched. Per the germline V gene, CDR1 is MRHNA and CDR2 is SNTAGT. This CDR3 region has 13 residues. The CDR3 coding sequence is TGTGCCAGCAGTGGGGACAGTTACAATGAGCAGTTCTTC. Translated: CASSGDSYNEQFF.

The genes are TRBV28 and TRBJ2-1; D unresolved. The germline V gene has CDR1 MDHEN and CDR2 SYDVKM. Trimming took off 6 bases at V and 1 base at J, with 4 bases between the two ends. The CDR3 contains 12 residues. This CDR3 is CASSPSYNEQFF. The CDR3 coding sequence is TGTGCCAGCAGCCCTTCCTACAATGAGCAGTTCTTC.

Note on this clone: A read error is the likely source, as a far larger clone sits one nucleotide away. The chain combines TRBV2 with TRBJ2-2; D may be TRBD1 (6 bases). This CDR3 contains 13 residues. Germline V CDR1 and CDR2: SNHLY, FYNNEI. The CDR3 bases are TGTGCCAGCAGTCTCCGACAGGAAGGGGAGCTGTCTTTT. Protein sequence: CASSLRQEGELSF.

This clone was seen once. The V and J genes are TRBV5-1 and TRBJ2-1, with D uncertain. This CDR3 contains 13 residues. In germline, CDR1 is SGHRS, CDR2 YFSETQ. V lost 4 bases to trimming and J lost 6 bases, with 11 bases between them. This CDR3 is CASSLRPGNEQFF. The CDR3, as DNA: TGCGCCAGCAGCCTTCGCCCGGGCAATGAGCAGTTCTTC.

The V gene is TRBV29-1, the J gene TRBJ2-1; no clear D. CDR1 SQVTM and CDR2 ANQGSEA come from the germline V gene. CDR3 size: 10 residues. V shed 4 bases and J shed 6 bases, with 4 bases lying between them. The CDR3 sequence: CSVVANEQFF. CDR3 DNA sequence: TGCAGCGTTGTGGCCAATGAGCAGTTCTTC.

This clone has ten or more counts. Other DNA sequences within the sample encode an identical CDR3. This chain links TRBV6-5 with TRBJ2-5; the D call may be TRBD1 or TRBD2 (5 bases each). The CDR3 consists of 14 residues. Looked up from germline, CDR1 is MNHEY and CDR2 is SVGAGI. The ends were cut back, 5 bases at V and 13 bases at J, with 23 bases in the middle. The CDR3, as DNA: TGTGCCAGCAGTCGACAAGAGGGACCCAATACACGGTACTTC. Its protein product is CASSRQEGPNTRYF.

The chain is built from TRBV5-1 and TRBJ2-1; 11 nucleotides agree with TRBD2. The CDR3 consists of 22 residues. Germline CDR1 SGHRS, CDR2 YFSETQ. V shed 1 base and J 7 bases; nucleotides not matched to a gene: 25. This CDR3 is CASSLRLAGGSGVHSRWNEQFF. The CDR3 nucleotides read TGCGCCAGCAGCTTGAGGCTAGCGGGAGGTAGTGGGGTGCACTCCCGATGGAATGAGCAGTTCTTC. Complete variable domain (other parts from reference TRBV5-1 and TRBJ2-1): KAGVTQTPRYLIKTRGQQVTLSCSPISGHRSVSWYQQTPGQGLQFLFEYFSETQRNKGNFPGRFSGRQFSNSRSEMNVSTLELGDSALYLCASSLRLAGGSGVHSRWNEQFFGPGTRLTVL.

The chain employs TRBV9 and TRBJ1-2, with 8 positions matching TRBD1. After removal of 2 bases from V and 0 bases from J, the junction contained 3 bases not matched to a gene. This CDR3 is built from 15 residues. From germline, CDR1 is SGDLS and CDR2 YYNGEE. This CDR3 is CASSVGQGPNYGYTF. DNA for the CDR3: TGTGCCAGCAGCGTCGGACAGGGACCTAACTATGGCTACACCTTC.

This clone was seen only a few times. The V call is TRBV6-5, the J call TRBJ2-7; 7 positions agree with TRBD2. The CDR3 is made up of 14 amino acids. With V trimmed by 6 bases and J by 1 base, 6 bases remained unmatched. The germline V gene encodes CDR1 MNHEY and CDR2 SVGAGI. The CDR3 region is CASRTLGGSYEQYF. CDR3 nucleotide sequence: TGTGCCAGCAGAACATTGGGAGGGTCCTACGAGCAGTACTTC.

As regards this clone: A far larger clone is one base from this, pointing to a likely read error. Within the sample, other DNA sequences also encode this same CDR3. Here the CDR3 DNA reads TGTGCCAGTAGCGAGCCCGGGGGATACAATCAGCCCCAGCATTTT. This codes for CASSEPGGYNQPQHF. The rearrangement joins TRBV2 to TRBJ1-5, with D perhaps matching TRBD1 (5 bases). There are 15 residues in the CDR3. Germline CDR1 and CDR2: SNHLY and FYNNEI. Trimming cost V 9 bases and J 3 bases, with 18 bases left between them.

This rearrangement joins TRBV11-2 to TRBJ2-7; the match to TRBD2 covers 15 bases. J gave up 5 bases and V 5 bases, and 4 bases lay outside the gene matches. Looked up from germline, CDR1 is SGHAT and CDR2 is FQNNGV. This CDR3 has 15 residues. The DNA of the CDR3 is TGTGCCAGCAGCCCCCGGACTAGCGGGAGGGACGAGCAGTACTTC. As protein: CASSPRTSGRDEQYF.

On this clone: This clone may be a read error of a much larger clone one base away. CDR3 nucleotides: TGTACCAGCAGTCCGGCCGGGACTAGGGGCTACAATGAGCAGTTCTTC. This encodes CTSSPAGTRGYNEQFF. The chain is built from TRBV25-1 and TRBJ2-1; 8 nucleotides match TRBD2. Germline CDR1 and CDR2: MGHDK and SYGVNS. This CDR3 contains 16 residues.

In the case of this clone: Since a far larger clone is one base different, this is likely a read error. The conserved phenylalanine or tryptophan normally closing the CDR3 is absent here, so this likely arose from a read error. Other DNA sequences within the sample encode an identical CDR3. The chain has TRBV29-1 and TRBJ1-2, with a weak D call TRBD1 (6 bases). With 6 bases removed from V and 5 bases from J, the gap between germline ends came to 13 bases. This CDR3 contains 12 residues. CDR1 is SQVTM and CDR2 is ANQGSEA in the germline V gene. In DNA, the CDR3 is TGCAGCGTGACCGGGACAACTTATGGCTACACCCTC. Residues: CSVTGTTYGYTL.

The chain uses TRBV6-1 and TRBJ2-7; D perhaps matches TRBD1 (6 bases). V was pared by 0 bases and J by 1 base, with 10 bases between. The germline V gene has CDR1 MNHNS and CDR2 SASEGT. The CDR3 consists of 15 residues. CDR3 DNA sequence: TGTGCCAGCAGTGAAGCGGGGGCCCGATCCTACGAGCAGTACTTC. This gives the protein CASSEAGARSYEQYF.

This clone was detected only once. A much more abundant neighbour one base away suggests this may be a read error. Other DNA variants within this sample encode the same CDR3. This chain joins TRBV7-2 and TRBJ2-6, with TRBD1 as a possible D gene (5 bases). Germline V CDR1 and CDR2: SGHTA, FQGNSA. The CDR3 totals 13 residues. CDR3 protein: CASSPPGANVLTF. The CDR3 DNA follows: TGTGCCAGCAGCCCACCTGGGGCCAACGTCCTTACTTTC.

The rearrangement uses TRBV29-1 and TRBJ2-1; 8 positions agree with TRBD2. The CDR3 is 14 amino acids. V shed 2 bases, J shed 4 bases, and the junction held 4 bases outside the gene matches. Germline CDR1 reads SQVTM; CDR2 reads ANQGSEA. The DNA of the CDR3 is TGCAGCGTTGAATGGTTAGCGGGGTACAATGAGCAGTTCTTC. It codes for CSVEWLAGYNEQFF.

V usage is TRBV28 and J usage is TRBJ2-5; 7 bases are shared with TRBD2. The better agreement between TRBJ2-7 and the DNA end casts doubt on the J call. The CDR3 covers 15 residues. CDR1 MDHEN and CDR2 SYDVKM come from the germline V gene. The CDR3: CASSPGTNLLYEQYF. Written as DNA, the CDR3 is TGTGCCAGCAGTCCCGGGACTAATCTTCTCTACGAGCAGTACTTC.

CDR3 sequence reads: CAISERPAGLYGYTF. CDR3 bases: TGTGCCATCAGTGAGCGACCGGCAGGTCTTTATGGCTACACCTTC. The chain carries TRBV10-3 and TRBJ1-2; D uncertain. From germline, CDR1 is ENHRY and CDR2 SYGVKD. The CDR3 spans 15 residues. Trimming removed 2 bases from V and 5 bases from J, with 15 bases in between.

Remarks on this clone: A far bigger clonotype differs at one base, so this is likely a read error. The chain joins TRBV29-1 to TRBJ1-2; tentative D call: TRBD1 (5 bases). The germline V gene has CDR1 SQVTM and CDR2 ANQGSEA. The CDR3 loop spans 15 amino acids. V lost 5 bases to trimming and J lost 1 base, with 17 bases between them. In nucleotides, the CDR3 is TGCAGCGTTAATGAGGGCGGCGGGGGTAACTATGGCTACACCTTC. The encoded protein is CSVNEGGGGNYGYTF.

With regard to this clone: A far larger clone is just one base off, so this is likely a read error. The V gene is TRBV7-8, the J gene TRBJ2-3; perhaps TRBD2 as D (5 bases). The CDR3 spans 15 residues. Per germline, CDR1 SGHVS and CDR2 FQNEAQ. V dropped 5 bases and J dropped 7 bases, with 19 bases sitting between them. CDR3 sequence (DNA): TGTGCCAGCAGCCCCCTGGGGAGCAGCCTCAATACGCAGTATTTT. Translating gives CASSPLGSSLNTQYF.

This clone appeared many times. Additional DNA sequences in this sample encode the identical CDR3. This rearrangement joins TRBV30 to TRBJ2-5; D is ambiguous. The end of the DNA fits TRBJ2-7 better, so the J call may be wrong. CDR3 length: 11 residues. CDR1 is GTSNPN and CDR2 is SVGIG in the germline V gene (reference sequence). CDR3: CAWERNYEQYF. The CDR3 nucleotides read TGTGCCTGGGAACGTAACTACGAGCAGTACTTC.

This sequence joins TRBV5-1 and TRBJ2-7, with 11 bases aligning to TRBD2. The V segment lost 4 bases and the J segment 3 bases; nucleotides outside the gene matches: 3. The germline V gene encodes CDR1 SGHRS and CDR2 YFSETQ. This CDR3 comprises 14 residues. CDR3 bases: TGCGCCAGCAGCGGGACTAGCGGATACTACGAGCAGTACTTC. Its translation is CASSGTSGYYEQYF.

The CDR3 loop reads CASSSPQPNYGYTF. CDR3 DNA: TGTGCCAGCAGCTCACCGCAGCCCAACTATGGCTACACCTTC. The J gene is TRBJ1-2, the V gene TRBV7-9, with D hard to call. V lost 4 bases and J lost 2, with 11 bases in between. The germline V gene encodes CDR1 SEHNR and CDR2 FQNEAQ (reference sequence). The CDR3 is 14 amino acids.

V usage is TRBV18 and J usage is TRBJ2-7; 8 bases are a match to TRBD1. CDR1 and CDR2 from the germline V gene are KGHSH and LQKENI. This CDR3 is 16 amino acids long. J was trimmed by 2 bases and V by 1 base; bases with no gene match: 7. The CDR3 DNA is TGTGCCAGCTCACCACGTGGGGACAGGAGCGCCTACGAGCAGTACTTC. Amino acids: CASSPRGDRSAYEQYF.

This clone was seen a single time. This chain joins TRBV9 and TRBJ2-1; D remains unclear. The CDR3 consists of 11 residues. In germline, CDR1 is SGDLS, CDR2 YYNGEE. V shed 3 bases and J shed 7 bases, with 5 bases lying between them. The CDR3 nucleotides are TGTGCCAGCAGCGGAGAAAATGAGCAGTTCTTC. Residues: CASSGENEQFF. The full variable domain, rest sourced from reference TRBV9 and TRBJ2-1, is DSGVTQTPKHLITATGQRVTLRCSPRSGDLSVYWYQQSLDQGLQFLIQYYNGEERAKGNILERFSAQQFPDLHSELNLSSLELGDSALYFCASSGENEQFFGPGTRLTVL.

CDR3 sequence: CASSTGRITDTQYF. The CDR3, as DNA: TGCGCCAGCAGCACGGGACGTATCACAGATACGCAGTATTTT. The genes are TRBV5-1 and TRBJ2-3; D might be TRBD1 or TRBD2, each matching 5 bases. The CDR3 has 14 amino acids. V lost 4 bases and J 2 bases, leaving 11 bases between the germline ends. Germline CDR1 reads SGHRS; CDR2 reads YFSETQ. Full variable domain (rest looked up from reference TRBV5-1 and TRBJ2-3): KAGVTQTPRYLIKTRGQQVTLSCSPISGHRSVSWYQQTPGQGLQFLFEYFSETQRNKGNFPGRFSGRQFSNSRSEMNVSTLELGDSALYLCASSTGRITDTQYFGPGTRLTVL.

With respect to this clone: A far larger clone differs by one base, so this is likely a read error. This rearrangement joins TRBV11-3 to TRBJ2-3, with TRBD2 identical over 10 bases. There are 15 residues in the CDR3. The germline gives CDR1 SGHNT, CDR2 YENEEA. The CDR3 sequence: CAGSQAGGPTDTQYF. CDR3 sequence (DNA): TGTGCCGGCAGCCAAGCGGGAGGGCCGACAGATACGCAGTATTTT.